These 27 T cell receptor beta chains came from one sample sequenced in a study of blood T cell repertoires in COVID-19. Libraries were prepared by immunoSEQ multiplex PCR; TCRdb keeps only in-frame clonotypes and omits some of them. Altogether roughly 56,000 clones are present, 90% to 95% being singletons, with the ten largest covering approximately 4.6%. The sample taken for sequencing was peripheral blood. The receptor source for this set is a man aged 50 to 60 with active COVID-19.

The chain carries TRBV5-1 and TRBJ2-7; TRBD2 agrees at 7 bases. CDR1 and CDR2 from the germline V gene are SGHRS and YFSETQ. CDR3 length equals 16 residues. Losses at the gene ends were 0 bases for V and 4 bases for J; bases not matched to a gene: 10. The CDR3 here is CASSLALAGGYYEQYF. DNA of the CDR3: TGCGCCAGCAGCTTGGCCTTAGCCGGGGGGTATTACGAGCAGTACTTC. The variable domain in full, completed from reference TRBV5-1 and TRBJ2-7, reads KAGVTQTPRYLIKTRGQQVTLSCSPISGHRSVSWYQQTPGQGLQFLFEYFSETQRNKGNFPGRFSGRQFSNSRSEMNVSTLELGDSALYLCASSLALAGGYYEQYFGPGTRLTVT.

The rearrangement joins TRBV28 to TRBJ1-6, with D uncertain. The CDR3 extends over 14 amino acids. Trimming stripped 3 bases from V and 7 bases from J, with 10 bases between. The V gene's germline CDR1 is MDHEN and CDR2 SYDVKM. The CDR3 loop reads CASSLPGWNSPLHF. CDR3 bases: TGTGCCAGCAGTTTGCCGGGTTGGAATTCACCCCTCCACTTT.

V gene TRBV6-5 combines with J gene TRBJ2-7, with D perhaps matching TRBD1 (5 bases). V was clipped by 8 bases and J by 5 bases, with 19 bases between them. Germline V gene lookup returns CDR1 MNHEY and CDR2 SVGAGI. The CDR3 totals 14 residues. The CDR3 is CASGALSNTHEQYF. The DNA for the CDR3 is TGTGCCAGCGGGGCACTGTCTAATACTCACGAGCAGTACTTC.

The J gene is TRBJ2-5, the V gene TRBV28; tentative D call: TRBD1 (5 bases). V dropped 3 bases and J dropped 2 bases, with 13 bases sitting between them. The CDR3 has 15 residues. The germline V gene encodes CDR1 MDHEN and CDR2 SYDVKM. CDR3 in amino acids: CASSLVQGTQETQYF. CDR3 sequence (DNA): TGTGCCAGCAGTTTGGTTCAGGGTACACAAGAGACCCAGTACTTC. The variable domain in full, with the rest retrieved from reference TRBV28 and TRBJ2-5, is DVKVTQSSRYLVKRTGEKVFLECVQDMDHENMFWYRQDPGLGLRLIYFSYDVKMKEKGDIPEGYSVSREKKERFSLILESASTNQTSMYLCASSLVQGTQETQYFGPGTRLLVL.

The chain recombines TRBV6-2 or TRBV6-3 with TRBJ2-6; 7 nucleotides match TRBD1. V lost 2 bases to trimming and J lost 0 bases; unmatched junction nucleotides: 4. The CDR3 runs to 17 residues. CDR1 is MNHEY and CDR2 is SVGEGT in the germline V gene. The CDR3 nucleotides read TGTGCCAGCAGTTACGGGGACAGCGGCTCTGGGGCCAACGTCCTGACTTTC. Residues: CASSYGDSGSGANVLTF.

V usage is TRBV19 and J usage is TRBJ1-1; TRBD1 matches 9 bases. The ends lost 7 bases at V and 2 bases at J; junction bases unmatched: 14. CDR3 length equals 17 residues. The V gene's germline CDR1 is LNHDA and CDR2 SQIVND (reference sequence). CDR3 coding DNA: TGTGCCAGTACGCCCCGACAGGGGGGATTGTTCAACACTGAAGCTTTCTTT. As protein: CASTPRQGGLFNTEAFF.

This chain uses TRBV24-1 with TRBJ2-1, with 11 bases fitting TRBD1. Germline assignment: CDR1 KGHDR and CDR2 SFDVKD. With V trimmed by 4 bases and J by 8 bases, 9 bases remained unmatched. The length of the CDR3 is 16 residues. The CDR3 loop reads CATSDTDRGHVDEQFF. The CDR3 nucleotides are TGTGCCACCAGTGACACGGACAGGGGGCATGTCGATGAGCAGTTCTTC.

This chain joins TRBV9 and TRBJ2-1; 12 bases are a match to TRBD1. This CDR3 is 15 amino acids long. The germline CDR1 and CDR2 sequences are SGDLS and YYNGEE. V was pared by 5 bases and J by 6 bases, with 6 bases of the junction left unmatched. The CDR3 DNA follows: TGTGCCAGCAGTCGGGACAGGGGGCGAGGCAATGAGCAGTTCTTC. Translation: CASSRDRGRGNEQFF.

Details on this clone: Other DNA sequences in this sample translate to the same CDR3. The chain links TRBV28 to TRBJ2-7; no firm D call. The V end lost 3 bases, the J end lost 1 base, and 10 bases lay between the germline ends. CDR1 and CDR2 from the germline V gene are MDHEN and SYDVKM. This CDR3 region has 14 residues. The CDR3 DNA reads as TGTGCCAGCAGTTTGGCTGGCGGTTCCTACGAGCAGTACTTC. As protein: CASSLAGGSYEQYF.

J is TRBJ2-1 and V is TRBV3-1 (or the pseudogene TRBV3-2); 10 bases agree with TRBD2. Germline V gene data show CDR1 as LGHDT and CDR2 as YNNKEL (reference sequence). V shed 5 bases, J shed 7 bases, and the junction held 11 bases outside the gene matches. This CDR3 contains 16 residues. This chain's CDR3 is CASSSRAGGPGNEQFF. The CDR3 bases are TGTGCCAGCAGCAGCCGAGCGGGGGGGCCGGGTAATGAGCAGTTCTTC.

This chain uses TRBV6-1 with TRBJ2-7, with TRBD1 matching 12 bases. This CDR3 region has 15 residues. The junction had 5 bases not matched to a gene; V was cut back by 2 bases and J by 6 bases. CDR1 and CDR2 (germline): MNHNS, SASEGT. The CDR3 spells CASSEIGTGGVEQYF. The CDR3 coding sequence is TGTGCCAGCAGTGAAATCGGGACAGGGGGCGTCGAGCAGTACTTC.

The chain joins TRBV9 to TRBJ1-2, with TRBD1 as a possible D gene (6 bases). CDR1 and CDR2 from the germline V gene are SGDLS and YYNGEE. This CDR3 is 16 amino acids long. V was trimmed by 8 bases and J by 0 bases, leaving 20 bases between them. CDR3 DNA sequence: TGTGCCAGTAGTAACGGGGGGGCGGTTTCTAACTATGGCTACACCTTC. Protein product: CASSNGGAVSNYGYTF. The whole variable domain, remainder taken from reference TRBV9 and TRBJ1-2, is DSGVTQTPKHLITATGQRVTLRCSPRSGDLSVYWYQQSLDQGLQFLIQYYNGEERAKGNILERFSAQQFPDLHSELNLSSLELGDSALYFCASSNGGAVSNYGYTFGSGTRLTVV.

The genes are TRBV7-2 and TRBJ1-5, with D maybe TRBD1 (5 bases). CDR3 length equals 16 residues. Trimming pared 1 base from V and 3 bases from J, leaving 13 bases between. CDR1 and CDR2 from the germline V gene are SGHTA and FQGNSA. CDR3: CASSLEGTLDNQPQHF. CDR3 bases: TGTGCCAGCAGCTTAGAGGGGACTCTAGACAATCAGCCCCAGCATTTT.

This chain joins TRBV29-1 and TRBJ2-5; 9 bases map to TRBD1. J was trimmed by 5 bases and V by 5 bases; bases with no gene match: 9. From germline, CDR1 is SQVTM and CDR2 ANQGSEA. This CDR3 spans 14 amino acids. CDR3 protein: CSVTDRGYRETQYF. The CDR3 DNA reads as TGCAGCGTTACCGACAGGGGGTATCGGGAGACCCAGTACTTC.

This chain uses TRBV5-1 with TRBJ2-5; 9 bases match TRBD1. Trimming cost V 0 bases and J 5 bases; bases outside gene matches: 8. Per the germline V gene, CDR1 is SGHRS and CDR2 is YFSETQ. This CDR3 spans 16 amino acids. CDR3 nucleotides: TGCGCCAGCAGCTTGGATGGGACAGGACAGGGGGAGACCCAGTACTTC. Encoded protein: CASSLDGTGQGETQYF. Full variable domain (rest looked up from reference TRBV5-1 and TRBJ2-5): KAGVTQTPRYLIKTRGQQVTLSCSPISGHRSVSWYQQTPGQGLQFLFEYFSETQRNKGNFPGRFSGRQFSNSRSEMNVSTLELGDSALYLCASSLDGTGQGETQYFGPGTRLLVL.

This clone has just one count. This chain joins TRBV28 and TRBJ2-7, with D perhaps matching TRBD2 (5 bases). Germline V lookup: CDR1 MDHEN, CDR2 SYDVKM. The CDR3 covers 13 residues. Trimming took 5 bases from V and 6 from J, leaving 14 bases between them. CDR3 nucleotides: TGTGCCAGCAGTGCGCGGGTCCTGGCCGAGCAGTACTTC. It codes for CASSARVLAEQYF.

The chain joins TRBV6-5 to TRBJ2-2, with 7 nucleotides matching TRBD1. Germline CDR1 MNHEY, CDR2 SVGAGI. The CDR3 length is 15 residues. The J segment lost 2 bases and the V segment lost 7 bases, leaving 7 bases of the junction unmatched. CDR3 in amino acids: CASKIRQGNTGELFF. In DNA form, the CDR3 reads TGTGCCAGCAAAATTCGACAGGGAAACACCGGGGAGCTGTTTTTT.

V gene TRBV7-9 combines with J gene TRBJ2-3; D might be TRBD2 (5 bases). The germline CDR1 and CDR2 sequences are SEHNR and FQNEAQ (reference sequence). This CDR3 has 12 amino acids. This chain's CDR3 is CVGSQWTDTQYF. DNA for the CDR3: TGTGTAGGGAGTCAGTGGACAGATACGCAGTATTTT.

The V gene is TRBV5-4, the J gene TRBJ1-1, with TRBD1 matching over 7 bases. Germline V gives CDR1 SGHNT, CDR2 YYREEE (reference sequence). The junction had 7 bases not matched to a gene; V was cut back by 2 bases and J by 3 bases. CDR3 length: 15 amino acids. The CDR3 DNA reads TGTGCCAGCAGCTTCCCAGGACAGGTTCACACTGAAGCTTTCTTT. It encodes CASSFPGQVHTEAFF.

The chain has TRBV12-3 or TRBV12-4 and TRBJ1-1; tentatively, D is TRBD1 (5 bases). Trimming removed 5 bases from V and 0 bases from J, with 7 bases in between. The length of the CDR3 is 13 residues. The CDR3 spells CASSPGLNTEAFF. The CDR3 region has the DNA TGTGCCAGCAGTCCAGGGCTGAACACTGAAGCTTTCTTT.

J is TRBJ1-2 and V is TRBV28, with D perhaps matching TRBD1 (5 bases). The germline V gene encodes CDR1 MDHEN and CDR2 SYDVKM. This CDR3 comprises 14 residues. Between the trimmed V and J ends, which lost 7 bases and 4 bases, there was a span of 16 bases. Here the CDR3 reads CASTKTGSSYGYTF. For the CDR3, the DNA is TGTGCCAGCACAAAAACAGGATCCTCCTATGGCTACACCTTC.

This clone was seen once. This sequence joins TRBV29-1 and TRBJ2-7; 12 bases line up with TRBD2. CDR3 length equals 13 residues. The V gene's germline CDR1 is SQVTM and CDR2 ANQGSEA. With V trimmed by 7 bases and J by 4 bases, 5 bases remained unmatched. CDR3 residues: CSARTSGIYEQYF. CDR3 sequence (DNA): TGCAGCGCTAGGACTAGCGGGATTTACGAGCAGTACTTC.

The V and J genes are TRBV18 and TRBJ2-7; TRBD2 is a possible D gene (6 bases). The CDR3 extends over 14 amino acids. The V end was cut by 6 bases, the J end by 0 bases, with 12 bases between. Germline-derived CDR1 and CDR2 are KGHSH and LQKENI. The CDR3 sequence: CASSPSVSSYEQYF. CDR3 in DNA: TGTGCCAGCTCTCCTAGCGTAAGCTCCTACGAGCAGTACTTC.

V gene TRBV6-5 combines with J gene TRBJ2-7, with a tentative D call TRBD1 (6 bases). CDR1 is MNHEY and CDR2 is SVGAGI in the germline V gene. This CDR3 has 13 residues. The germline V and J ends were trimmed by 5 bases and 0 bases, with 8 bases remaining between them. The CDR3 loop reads CASSTTGSYEQYF. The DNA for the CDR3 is TGTGCCAGCAGTACGACAGGCTCCTACGAGCAGTACTTC.

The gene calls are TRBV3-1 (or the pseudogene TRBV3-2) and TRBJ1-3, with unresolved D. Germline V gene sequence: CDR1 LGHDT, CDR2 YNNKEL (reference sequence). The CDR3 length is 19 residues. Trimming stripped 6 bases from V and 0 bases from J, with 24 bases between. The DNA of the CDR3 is TGTGCCAGCAGTCGAACTCCAGCCTCCGGGAGGAGCTCTGGAAACACCATATATTTT. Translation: CASSRTPASGRSSGNTIYF.

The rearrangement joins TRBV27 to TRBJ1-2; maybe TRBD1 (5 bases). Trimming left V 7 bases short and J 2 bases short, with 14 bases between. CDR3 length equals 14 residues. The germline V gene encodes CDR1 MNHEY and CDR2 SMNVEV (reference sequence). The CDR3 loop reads CASTHLSGNYGYTF. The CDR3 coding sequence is TGTGCCAGCACCCACCTTTCAGGGAACTATGGCTACACCTTC.

In DNA, the CDR3 is TGTGCCAGTAGTCAATACCCGGGACAGGGGTACTCTGGGGCCAACGTCCTGACTTTC. As protein: CASSQYPGQGYSGANVLTF. The chain links TRBV19 to TRBJ2-6; 10 bases are shared with TRBD1. V shed 5 bases and J 0 bases; nucleotides not matched to a gene: 10. Per germline, CDR1 LNHDA and CDR2 SQIVND (reference sequence). The CDR3 sequence is 19 residues long.